The clone carrying this T cell receptor (beta chain) was seen ten or more times. Antigen unknown. This sample is part of a study of CD8 T cells in ankylosing spondylitis. Making use of molecular barcodes, quantitative 5'-RACE generated TCR beta libraries. TCRdb re-analysed the 5' RACE reads in MiXCR, keeping a single row per CDR3 protein. The data contain about 240,000 distinct CDR3 sequences, more than 20% of them seen just once; the ten biggest clones take up over 0.55%. Overall study results and limits: Disease-linked clones reportedly showed significant enrichment in matched ankylosing spondylitis synovial fluid. With a CD8+ phenotype, disease-linked clones were relatively rare in peripheral blood. It appeared that ankylosing spondylitis blood was characterized by a TCR beta motif of seven or eight highly homologous variants.

The TCR was taken from a male donor with ankylosing spondylitis or in good health (not recorded which). Sequencing was carried out using blood, either unsorted or a sorted T cell fraction (not recorded which).

The CDR3 bases are TGCAGTGCTAGCCGGCAGCGGAACACAGATACGCAGTATTTT. This encodes CSASRQRNTDTQYF. The chain combines TRBV20-1 with TRBJ2-3; D is perhaps TRBD2 (5 bases). CDR1 DFQATT and CDR2 SNEGSKA come from the germline V gene (reference sequence). The CDR3 extends over 14 amino acids. Trimming took 3 bases from V and 2 from J, leaving 12 bases between them.